The T cell receptor beta chain under discussion was sequenced for a study of blood T cell repertoires in COVID-19. About the study: Samples representing acute and convalescent COVID-19 were sourced from the United States, Italy and Spain. The cDNA or gDNA used as material had been derived from T cells, B-cell-depleted T cells, or PBMCs.

This clone was observed a single time. This CDR3 has 13 residues. Trimming removed 8 bases from V and 3 bases from J, with 15 bases in between. CDR1 is GTSNPN, CDR2 SVGIG, per germline (reference sequence). Original analysis: Amplification from reference gene primers served as the basis for estimated nucleated cell counts. This table comes from immunoSEQ multiplex PCR, and its TCRdb copy is limited to in-frame clones, with some not included. V and J calls and clone size are as listed in that table; D and trimming were resolved from the DNA. The sample has around 440,000 clones, about nine tenths seen once; the top ten hold roughly 12%. The Seattle site enrolled patients during active infection and followed them longitudinally.

This clonotype was sampled from a woman aged 50 to 60 with COVID-19, enrolled during active disease. Sequencing was done on a sample of peripheral blood. The chain carries TRBV30 and TRBJ2-3; weak D call: TRBD1 (7 bases). CDR3 region: CALAGGRTDTQYF. CDR3 sequence (DNA): TGTGCCCTTGCAGGGGGGCGGACAGATACGCAGTATTTT.